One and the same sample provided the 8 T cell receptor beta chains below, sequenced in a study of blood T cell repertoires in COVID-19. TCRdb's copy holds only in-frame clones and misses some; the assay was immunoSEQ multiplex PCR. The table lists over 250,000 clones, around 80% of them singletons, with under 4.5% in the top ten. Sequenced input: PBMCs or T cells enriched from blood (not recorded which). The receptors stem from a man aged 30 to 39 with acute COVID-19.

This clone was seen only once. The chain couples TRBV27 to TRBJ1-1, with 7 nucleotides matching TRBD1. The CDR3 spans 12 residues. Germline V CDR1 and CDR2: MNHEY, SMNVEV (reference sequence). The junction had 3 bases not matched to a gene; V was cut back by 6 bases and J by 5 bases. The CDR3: CASRTGRTEAFF. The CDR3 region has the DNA TGTGCCAGCAGGACAGGGAGAACTGAAGCTTTCTTT.

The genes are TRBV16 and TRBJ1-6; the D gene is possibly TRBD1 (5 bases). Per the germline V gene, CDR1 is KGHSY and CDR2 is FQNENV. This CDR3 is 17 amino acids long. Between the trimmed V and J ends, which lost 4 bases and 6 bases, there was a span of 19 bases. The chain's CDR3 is CASSRLGPGLSNSPLHF. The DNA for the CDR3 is TGTGCCAGCAGCCGCCTTGGGCCAGGGCTTAGTAATTCACCCCTCCACTTT.

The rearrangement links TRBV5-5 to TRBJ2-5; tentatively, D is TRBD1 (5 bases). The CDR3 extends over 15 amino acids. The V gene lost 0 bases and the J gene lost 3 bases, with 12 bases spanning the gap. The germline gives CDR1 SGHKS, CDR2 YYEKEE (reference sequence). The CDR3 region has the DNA TGTGCCAGCAGCTTGGCCAGGGCAGTTGAAGAGACCCAGTACTTC. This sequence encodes CASSLARAVEETQYF.

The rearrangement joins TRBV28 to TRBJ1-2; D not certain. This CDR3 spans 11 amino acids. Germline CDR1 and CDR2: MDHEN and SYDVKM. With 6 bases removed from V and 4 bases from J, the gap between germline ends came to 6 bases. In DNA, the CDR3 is TGTGCCAGCAGCTCCCTCTATGGCTACACCTTC. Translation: CASSSLYGYTF.

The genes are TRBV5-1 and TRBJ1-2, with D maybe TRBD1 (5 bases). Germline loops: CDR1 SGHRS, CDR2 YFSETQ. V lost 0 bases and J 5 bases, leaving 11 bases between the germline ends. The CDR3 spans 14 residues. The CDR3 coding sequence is TGCGCCAGCAGCTTGGACAGGCCCCCTTATGGCTACACCTTC. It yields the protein CASSLDRPPYGYTF.

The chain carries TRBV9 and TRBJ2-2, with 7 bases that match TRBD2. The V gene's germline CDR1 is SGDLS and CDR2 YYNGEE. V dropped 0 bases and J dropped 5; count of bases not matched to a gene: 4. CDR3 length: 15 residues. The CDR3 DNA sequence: TGTGCCAGCAGCGTAGGCGGGGGATGGACCGGGGAGCTGTTTTTT. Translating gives CASSVGGGWTGELFF.

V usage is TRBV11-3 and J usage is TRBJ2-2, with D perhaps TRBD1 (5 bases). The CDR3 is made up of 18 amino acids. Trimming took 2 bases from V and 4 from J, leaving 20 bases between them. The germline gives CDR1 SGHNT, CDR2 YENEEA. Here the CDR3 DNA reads TGTGCCAGCAGCTTATTTTTTCGGCTCGACAGACGCACCGGGGAGCTGTTTTTT. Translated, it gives CASSLFFRLDRRTGELFF.

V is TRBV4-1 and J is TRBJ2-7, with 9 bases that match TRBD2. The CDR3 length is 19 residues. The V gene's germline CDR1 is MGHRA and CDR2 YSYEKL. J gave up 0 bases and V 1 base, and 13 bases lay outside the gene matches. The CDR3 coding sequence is TGCGCCAGCAGCCAAGGTCCTTTCATTAGCGGGGGTGACTCCTACGAGCAGTACGTC. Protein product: CASSQGPFISGGDSYEQYV.